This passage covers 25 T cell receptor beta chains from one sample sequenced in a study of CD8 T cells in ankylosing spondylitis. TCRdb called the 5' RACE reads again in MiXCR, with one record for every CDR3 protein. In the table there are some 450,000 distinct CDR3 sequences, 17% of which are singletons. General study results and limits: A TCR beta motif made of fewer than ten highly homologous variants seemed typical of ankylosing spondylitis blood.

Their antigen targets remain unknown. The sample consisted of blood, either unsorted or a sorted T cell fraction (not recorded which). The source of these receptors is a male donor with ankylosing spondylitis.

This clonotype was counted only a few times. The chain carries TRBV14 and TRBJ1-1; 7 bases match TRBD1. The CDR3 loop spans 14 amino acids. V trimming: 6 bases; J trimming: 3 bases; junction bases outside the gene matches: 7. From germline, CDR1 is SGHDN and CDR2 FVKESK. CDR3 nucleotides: TGTGCCAGCAGATCGACAGGGCTGTACACTGAAGCTTTCTTT. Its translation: CASRSTGLYTEAFF.

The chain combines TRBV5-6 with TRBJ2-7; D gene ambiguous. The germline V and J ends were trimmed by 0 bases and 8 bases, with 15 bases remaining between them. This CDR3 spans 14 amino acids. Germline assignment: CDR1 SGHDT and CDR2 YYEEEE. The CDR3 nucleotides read TGTGCCAGCAGCTTGGTTTCCGGATACGTGAAGCAGTACTTC. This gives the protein CASSLVSGYVKQYF.

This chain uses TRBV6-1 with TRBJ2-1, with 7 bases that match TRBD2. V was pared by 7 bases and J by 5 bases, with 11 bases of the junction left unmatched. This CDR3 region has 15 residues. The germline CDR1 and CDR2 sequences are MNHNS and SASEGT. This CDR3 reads CASKSAGLQNNEQFF. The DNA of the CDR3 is TGTGCCAGCAAATCTGCGGGACTACAGAACAATGAGCAGTTCTTC.

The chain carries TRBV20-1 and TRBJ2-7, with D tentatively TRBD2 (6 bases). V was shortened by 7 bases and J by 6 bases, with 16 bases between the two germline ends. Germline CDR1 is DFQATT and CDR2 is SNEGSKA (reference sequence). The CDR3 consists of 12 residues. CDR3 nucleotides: TGCAGTGGCTCGAGAATGGGGGGCGAGCAGTACTTC. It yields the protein CSGSRMGGEQYF.

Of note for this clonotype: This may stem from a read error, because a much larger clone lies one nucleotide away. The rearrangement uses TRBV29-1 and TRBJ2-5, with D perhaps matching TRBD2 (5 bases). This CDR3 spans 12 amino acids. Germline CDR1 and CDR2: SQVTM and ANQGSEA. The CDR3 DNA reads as TGCGGCGTTGTGGGAGTCCAAGAGACCCAGTACTTC. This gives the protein CGVVGVQETQYF.

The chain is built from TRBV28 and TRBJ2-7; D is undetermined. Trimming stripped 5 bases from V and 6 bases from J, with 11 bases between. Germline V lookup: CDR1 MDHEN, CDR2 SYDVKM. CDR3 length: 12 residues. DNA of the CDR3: TGTGCCAGCAGTCCCCCAGACCGCGAGCAGTACTTC. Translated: CASSPPDREQYF.

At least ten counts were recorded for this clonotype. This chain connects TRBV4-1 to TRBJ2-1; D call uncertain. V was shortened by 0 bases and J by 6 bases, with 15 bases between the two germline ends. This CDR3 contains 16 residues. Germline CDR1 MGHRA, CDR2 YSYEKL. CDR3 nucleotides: TGCGCCAGCAGCCAAGATCAGGCCCCGGGCGCCAATGAGCAGTTCTTC. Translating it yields CASSQDQAPGANEQFF.

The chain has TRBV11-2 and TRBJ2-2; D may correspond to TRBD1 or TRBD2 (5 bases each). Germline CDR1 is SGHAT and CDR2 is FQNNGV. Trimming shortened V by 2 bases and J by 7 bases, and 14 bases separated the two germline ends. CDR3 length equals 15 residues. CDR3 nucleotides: TGTGCCAGCAGCTTATCAGGGACCTCACGCGGGGAGCTGTTTTTT. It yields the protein CASSLSGTSRGELFF.

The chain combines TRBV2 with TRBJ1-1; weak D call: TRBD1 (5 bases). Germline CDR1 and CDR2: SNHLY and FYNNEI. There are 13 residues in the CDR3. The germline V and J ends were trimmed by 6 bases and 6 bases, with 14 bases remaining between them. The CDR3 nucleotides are TGTGCCAGCAGAGGGGAGGGGCTGGCTGAAGCTTTCTTT. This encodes CASRGEGLAEAFF.

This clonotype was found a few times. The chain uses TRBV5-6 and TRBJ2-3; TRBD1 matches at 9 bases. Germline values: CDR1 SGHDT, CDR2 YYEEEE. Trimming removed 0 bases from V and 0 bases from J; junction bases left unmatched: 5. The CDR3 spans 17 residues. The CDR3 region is CASSLGGQGTSTDTQYF. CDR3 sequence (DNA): TGTGCCAGCAGCTTGGGCGGACAGGGGACTAGCACAGATACGCAGTATTTT.

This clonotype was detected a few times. CDR3 sequence (DNA): TGTGCCAGCAGTTTGGAACCACCCCATGAGCAGTTCTTC. Encoded protein: CASSLEPPHEQFF. The chain is built from TRBV28 and TRBJ2-1; D uncertain. The CDR3 is made up of 13 amino acids. CDR1 and CDR2 from the germline V gene are MDHEN and SYDVKM. V lost 3 bases and J 8 bases, leaving 11 bases between the germline ends.

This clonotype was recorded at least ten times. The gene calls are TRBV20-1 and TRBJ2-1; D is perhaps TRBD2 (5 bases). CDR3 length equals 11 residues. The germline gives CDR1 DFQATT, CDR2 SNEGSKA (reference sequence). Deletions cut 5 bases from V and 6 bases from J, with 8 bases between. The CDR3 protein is CSAPRGNEQFF. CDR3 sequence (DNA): TGCAGTGCTCCTCGGGGCAATGAGCAGTTCTTC.

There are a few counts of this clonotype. The CDR3 DNA is TGTGCCAGCAGCCCCCGACAGGGAGGTGGTAAAGAGACCCAGTACTTC. Its translation: CASSPRQGGGKETQYF. J is TRBJ2-5 and V is TRBV11-2, with a weak D call TRBD1 (7 bases). V was shortened by 5 bases and J by 3 bases, with 19 bases between the two germline ends. CDR3 length equals 16 residues. CDR1 and CDR2 (germline): SGHAT, FQNNGV.

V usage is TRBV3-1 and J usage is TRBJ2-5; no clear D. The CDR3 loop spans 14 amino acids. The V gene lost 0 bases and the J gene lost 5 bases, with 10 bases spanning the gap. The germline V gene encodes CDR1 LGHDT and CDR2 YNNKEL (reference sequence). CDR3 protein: CASSQDYLGETQYF. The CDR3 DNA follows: TGTGCCAGCAGCCAAGATTATTTGGGTGAGACCCAGTACTTC.

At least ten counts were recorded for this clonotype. CDR3 in DNA: TGCAGCGTTGAAGGACTAGGGGGTTATAACACTGAAGCTTTCTTT. This gives the protein CSVEGLGGYNTEAFF. The V gene is TRBV29-1, the J gene TRBJ1-1; maybe TRBD1 (6 bases). Deletions cut 1 base from V and 2 bases from J, with 14 bases between. Looked up from germline, CDR1 is SQVTM and CDR2 is ANQGSEA. The CDR3 loop spans 15 amino acids.

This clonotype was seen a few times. Written as DNA, the CDR3 is TGTGCCAGCAGTCGGGACAAGGATCAGCCCCAGCATTTT. Residues: CASSRDKDQPQHF. This chain connects TRBV2 to TRBJ1-5; TRBD1 is a possible D gene (6 bases). This CDR3 is 13 amino acids long. The ends were cut back, 5 bases at V and 5 bases at J, with 10 bases in the middle. CDR1 and CDR2 (germline): SNHLY, FYNNEI.

The CDR3 region has the DNA TGTGCCAGCAGTTTTAGGTCAGGGTCTAACTACGAGCAGTACTTC. It codes for CASSFRSGSNYEQYF. The chain couples TRBV12-3 or TRBV12-4 to TRBJ2-7; D possibly corresponds to TRBD1 (5 bases). This CDR3 comprises 15 residues. Trimming pared 3 bases from V and 3 bases from J, leaving 15 bases between.

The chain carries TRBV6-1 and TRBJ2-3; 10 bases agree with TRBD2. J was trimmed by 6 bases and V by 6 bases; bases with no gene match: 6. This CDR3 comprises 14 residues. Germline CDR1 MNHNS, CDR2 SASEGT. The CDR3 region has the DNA TGTGCCAGCAGCACGGGTAGCGGGAGGGATACGCAGTATTTT. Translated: CASSTGSGRDTQYF.

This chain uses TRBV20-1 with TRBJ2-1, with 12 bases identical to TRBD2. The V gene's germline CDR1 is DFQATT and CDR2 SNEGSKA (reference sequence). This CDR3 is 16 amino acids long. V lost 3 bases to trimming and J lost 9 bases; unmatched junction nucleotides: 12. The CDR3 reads CSARASGGAYRGEQFF. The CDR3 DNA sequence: TGCAGTGCTAGGGCTAGCGGGGGGGCCTATCGCGGTGAGCAGTTCTTC.

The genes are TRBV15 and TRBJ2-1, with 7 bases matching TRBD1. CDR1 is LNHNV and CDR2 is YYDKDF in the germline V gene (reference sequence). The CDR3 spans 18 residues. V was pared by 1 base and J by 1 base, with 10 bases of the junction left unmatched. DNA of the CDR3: TGTGCCACCAGCAGAGGTCCGAACAGGGGATGGTCCTACAATGAGCAGTTCTTC. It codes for CATSRGPNRGWSYNEQFF.

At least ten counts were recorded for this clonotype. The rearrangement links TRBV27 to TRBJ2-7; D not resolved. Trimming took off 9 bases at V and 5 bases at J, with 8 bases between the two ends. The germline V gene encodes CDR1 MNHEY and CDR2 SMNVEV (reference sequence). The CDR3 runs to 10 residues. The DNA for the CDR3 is TGTGCCAGTCGGCCTGACGAGCAGTACTTC. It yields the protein CASRPDEQYF.

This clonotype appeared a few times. The CDR3 here is CASRPGQGLSYEQYF. The CDR3 bases are TGTGCCAGCAGGCCGGGACAGGGACTCTCCTACGAGCAGTACTTC. The chain is built from TRBV5-5 and TRBJ2-7, with 9 bases aligning to TRBD1. The CDR3 length is 15 residues. The ends lost 5 bases at V and 0 bases at J; junction bases unmatched: 6. CDR1 SGHKS and CDR2 YYEKEE come from the germline V gene (reference sequence).

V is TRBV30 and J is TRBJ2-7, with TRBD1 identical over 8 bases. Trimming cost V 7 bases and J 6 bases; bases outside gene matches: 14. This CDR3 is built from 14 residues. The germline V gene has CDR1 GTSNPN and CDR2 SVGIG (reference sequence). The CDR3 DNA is TGTGCCTCTGACAGGGGTCCCAGTTACAGCGAGCAGTACTTC. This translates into CASDRGPSYSEQYF. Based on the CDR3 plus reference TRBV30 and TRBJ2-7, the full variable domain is SQTIHQWPATLVQPVGSPLSLECTVEGTSNPNLYWYRQAAGRGLQLLFYSVGIGQISSEVPQNLSASRPQDRQFILSSKKLLLSDSGFYLCASDRGPSYSEQYFGPGTRLTVT.

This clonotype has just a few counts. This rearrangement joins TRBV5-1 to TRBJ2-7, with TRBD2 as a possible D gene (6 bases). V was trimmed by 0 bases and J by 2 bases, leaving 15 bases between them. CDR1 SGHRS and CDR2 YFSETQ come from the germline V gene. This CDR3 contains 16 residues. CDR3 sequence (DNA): TGCGCCAGCAGCTTGGATAGCGGCGGGATCGCCTACGAGCAGTACTTC. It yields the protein CASSLDSGGIAYEQYF. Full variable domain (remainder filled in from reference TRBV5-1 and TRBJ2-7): KAGVTQTPRYLIKTRGQQVTLSCSPISGHRSVSWYQQTPGQGLQFLFEYFSETQRNKGNFPGRFSGRQFSNSRSEMNVSTLELGDSALYLCASSLDSGGIAYEQYFGPGTRLTVT.

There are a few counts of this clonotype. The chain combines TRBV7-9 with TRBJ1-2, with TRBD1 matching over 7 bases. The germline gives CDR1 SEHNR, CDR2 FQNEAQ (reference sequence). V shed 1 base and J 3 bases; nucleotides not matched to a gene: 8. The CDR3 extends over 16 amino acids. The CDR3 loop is CASSLDRGPSDYGYTF. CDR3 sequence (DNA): TGTGCCAGCAGCTTAGACAGGGGACCCTCTGACTATGGCTACACCTTC.